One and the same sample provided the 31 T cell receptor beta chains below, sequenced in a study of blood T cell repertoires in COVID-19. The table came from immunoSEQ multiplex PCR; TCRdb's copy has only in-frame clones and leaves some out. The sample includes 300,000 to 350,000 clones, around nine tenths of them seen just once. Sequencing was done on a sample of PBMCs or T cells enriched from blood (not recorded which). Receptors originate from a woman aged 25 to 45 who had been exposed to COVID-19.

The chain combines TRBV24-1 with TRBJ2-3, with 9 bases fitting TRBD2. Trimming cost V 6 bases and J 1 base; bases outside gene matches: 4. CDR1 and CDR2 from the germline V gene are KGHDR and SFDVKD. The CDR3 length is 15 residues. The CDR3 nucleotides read TGTGCCACCAGTCCCATAGCGGGAGGCACAGATACGCAGTATTTT. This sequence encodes CATSPIAGGTDTQYF.

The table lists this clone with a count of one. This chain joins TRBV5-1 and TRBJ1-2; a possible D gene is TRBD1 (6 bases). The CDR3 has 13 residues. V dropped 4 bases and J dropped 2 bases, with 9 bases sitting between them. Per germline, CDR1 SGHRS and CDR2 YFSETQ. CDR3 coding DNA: TGCGCCAGCAGCCCCGGGACAAACTATGGCTACACCTTC. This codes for CASSPGTNYGYTF. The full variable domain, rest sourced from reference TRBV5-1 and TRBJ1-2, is KAGVTQTPRYLIKTRGQQVTLSCSPISGHRSVSWYQQTPGQGLQFLFEYFSETQRNKGNFPGRFSGRQFSNSRSEMNVSTLELGDSALYLCASSPGTNYGYTFGSGTRLTVV.

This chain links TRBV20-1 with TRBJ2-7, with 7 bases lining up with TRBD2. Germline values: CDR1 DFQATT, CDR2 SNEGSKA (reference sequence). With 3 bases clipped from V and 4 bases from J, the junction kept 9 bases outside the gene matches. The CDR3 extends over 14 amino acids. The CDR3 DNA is TGCAGTGCTAGTAAGGCTAGCGGCAATTACGAGCAGTACTTC. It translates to CSASKASGNYEQYF.

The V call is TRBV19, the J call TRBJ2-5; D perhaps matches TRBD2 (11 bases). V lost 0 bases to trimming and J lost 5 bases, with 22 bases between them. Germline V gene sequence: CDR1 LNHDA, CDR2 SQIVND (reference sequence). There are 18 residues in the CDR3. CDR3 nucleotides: TGTGCCAGTAGTATAGATCGAACTAGCGGGGGACAGGGGGAGACCCAGTACTTC. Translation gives CASSIDRTSGGQGETQYF.

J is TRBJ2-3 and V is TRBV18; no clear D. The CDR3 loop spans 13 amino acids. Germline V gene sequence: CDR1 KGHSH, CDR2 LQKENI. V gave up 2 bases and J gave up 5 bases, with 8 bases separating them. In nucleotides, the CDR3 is TGTGCCAGCTCACCAGCCTACTTAGATACGCAGTATTTT. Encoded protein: CASSPAYLDTQYF.

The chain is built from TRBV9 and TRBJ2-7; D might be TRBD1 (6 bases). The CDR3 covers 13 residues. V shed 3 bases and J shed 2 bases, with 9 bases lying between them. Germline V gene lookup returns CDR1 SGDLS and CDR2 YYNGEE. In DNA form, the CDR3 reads TGTGCCAGCAGCGGTACAGGGACCTACGAGCAGTACTTC. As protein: CASSGTGTYEQYF. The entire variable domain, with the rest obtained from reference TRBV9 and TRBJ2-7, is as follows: DSGVTQTPKHLITATGQRVTLRCSPRSGDLSVYWYQQSLDQGLQFLIQYYNGEERAKGNILERFSAQQFPDLHSELNLSSLELGDSALYFCASSGTGTYEQYFGPGTRLTVT.

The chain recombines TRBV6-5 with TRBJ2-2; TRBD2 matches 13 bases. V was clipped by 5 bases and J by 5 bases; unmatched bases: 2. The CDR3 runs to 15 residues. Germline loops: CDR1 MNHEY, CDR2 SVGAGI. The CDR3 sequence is CASSILAGGTGELFF. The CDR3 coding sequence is TGTGCCAGCAGTATACTAGCGGGAGGGACCGGGGAGCTGTTTTTT.

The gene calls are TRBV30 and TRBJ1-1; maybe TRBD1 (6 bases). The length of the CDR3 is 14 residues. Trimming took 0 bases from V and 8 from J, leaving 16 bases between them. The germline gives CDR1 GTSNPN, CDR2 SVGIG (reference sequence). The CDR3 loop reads CAWSVPQGNREAFF. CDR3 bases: TGTGCCTGGAGTGTACCTCAGGGGAACAGAGAAGCTTTCTTT.

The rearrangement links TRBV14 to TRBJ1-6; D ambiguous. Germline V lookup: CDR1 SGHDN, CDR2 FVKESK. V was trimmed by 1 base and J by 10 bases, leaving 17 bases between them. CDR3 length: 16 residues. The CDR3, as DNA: TGTGCCAGCAGCCAAGCGCCGTCAATATTACAATCACCCCTCCACTTT. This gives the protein CASSQAPSILQSPLHF.

This CDR3 is CASSLTGDSTDTQYF. As DNA, the CDR3 is TGCGCCAGCAGCTTGACGGGAGATAGCACAGATACGCAGTATTTT. The gene calls are TRBV5-1 and TRBJ2-3, with D possibly matching TRBD2 (6 bases). V gave up 1 base and J gave up 0 bases, with 9 bases separating them. This CDR3 region has 15 residues. Germline assignment: CDR1 SGHRS and CDR2 YFSETQ.

CDR3 nucleotides: TGTGCCAGCAGTTACTCGACAGGGAACACTGAAGCTTTCTTT. This gives the protein CASSYSTGNTEAFF. The chain employs TRBV6-5 and TRBJ1-1; maybe TRBD1 (6 bases). V dropped 0 bases and J dropped 1 base, with 6 bases sitting between them. This CDR3 is built from 14 residues. CDR1 is MNHEY and CDR2 is SVGAGI in the germline V gene.

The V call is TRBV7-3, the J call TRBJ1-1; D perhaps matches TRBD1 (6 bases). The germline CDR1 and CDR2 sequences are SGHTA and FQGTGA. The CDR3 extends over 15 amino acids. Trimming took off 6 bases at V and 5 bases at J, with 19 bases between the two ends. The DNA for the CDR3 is TGTGCCAGCAGTTTGCGGGGGCAGGTCGGGACTGAAGCTTTCTTT. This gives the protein CASSLRGQVGTEAFF.

The CDR3: CASSQEMRRGYTF. The CDR3 DNA reads TGTGCCAGCAGCCAAGAGATGAGGAGGGGCTACACCTTC. The V gene is TRBV3-1 (or the pseudogene TRBV3-2), the J gene TRBJ1-2; D uncertain. CDR3 length equals 13 residues. V was trimmed by 0 bases and J by 8 bases, leaving 10 bases between them. Germline-derived CDR1 and CDR2 are LGHDT and YNNKEL (reference sequence).

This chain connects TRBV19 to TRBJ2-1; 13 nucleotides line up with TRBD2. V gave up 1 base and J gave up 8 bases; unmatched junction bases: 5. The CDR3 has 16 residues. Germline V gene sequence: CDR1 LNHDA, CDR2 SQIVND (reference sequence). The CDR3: CASSIAGTSGIYEQFF. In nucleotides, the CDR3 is TGTGCCAGTAGTATAGCCGGGACTAGCGGGATTTATGAGCAGTTCTTC. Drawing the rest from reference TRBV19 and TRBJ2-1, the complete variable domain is DGGITQSPKYLFRKEGQNVTLSCEQNLNHDAMYWYRQDPGQGLRLIYYSQIVNDFQKGDIAEGYSVSREKKESFPLTVTSAQKNPTAFYLCASSIAGTSGIYEQFFGPGTRLTVL.

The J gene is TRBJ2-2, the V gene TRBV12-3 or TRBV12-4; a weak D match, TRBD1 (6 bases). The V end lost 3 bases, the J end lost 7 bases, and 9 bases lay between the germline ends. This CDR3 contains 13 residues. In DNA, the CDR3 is TGTGCCAGCAGTTTCAAGGGGGTCGGGGAGCTGTTTTTT. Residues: CASSFKGVGELFF.

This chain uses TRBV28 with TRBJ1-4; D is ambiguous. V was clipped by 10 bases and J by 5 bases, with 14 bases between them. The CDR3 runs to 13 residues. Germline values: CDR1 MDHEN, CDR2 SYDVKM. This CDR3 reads CATTEASNEKLFF. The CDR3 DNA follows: TGTGCCACCACGGAGGCCTCAAATGAAAAACTGTTTTTT.

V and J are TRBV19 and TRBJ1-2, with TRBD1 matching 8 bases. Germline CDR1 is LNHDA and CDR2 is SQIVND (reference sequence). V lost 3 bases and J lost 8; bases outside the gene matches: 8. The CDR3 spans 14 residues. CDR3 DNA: TGTGCCAGTAGTATCGGGCAGGGGGCAGAAGGCTACACCTTC. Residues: CASSIGQGAEGYTF.

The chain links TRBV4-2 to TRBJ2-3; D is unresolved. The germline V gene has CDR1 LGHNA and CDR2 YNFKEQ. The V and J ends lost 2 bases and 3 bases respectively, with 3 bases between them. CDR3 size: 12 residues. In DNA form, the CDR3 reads TGTGCCAGCAGCCAACGGACAGATACGCAGTATTTT. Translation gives CASSQRTDTQYF.

CDR3 region: CASRLLGYTF. The CDR3 DNA follows: TGTGCCAGCCGACTCTTGGGCTACACCTTC. The rearrangement uses TRBV2 and TRBJ1-2; D gene unclear. CDR1 is SNHLY, CDR2 FYNNEI, per germline. V was cut by 8 bases and J by 8 bases, with 9 bases left in between. CDR3 length equals 10 residues.

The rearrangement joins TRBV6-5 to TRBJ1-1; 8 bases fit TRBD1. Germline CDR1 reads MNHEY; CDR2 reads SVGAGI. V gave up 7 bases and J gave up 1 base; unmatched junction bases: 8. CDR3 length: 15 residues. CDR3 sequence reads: CASIGQGRRNTEAFF. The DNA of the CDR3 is TGTGCCAGCATCGGACAGGGTCGAAGGAACACTGAAGCTTTCTTT.

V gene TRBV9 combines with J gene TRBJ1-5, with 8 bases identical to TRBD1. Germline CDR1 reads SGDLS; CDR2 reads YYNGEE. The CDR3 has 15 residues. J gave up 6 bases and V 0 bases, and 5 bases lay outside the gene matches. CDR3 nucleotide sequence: TGTGCCAGCAGCGTAGATTCAGGGGGCAGTCAGCCCCAGCATTTT. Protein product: CASSVDSGGSQPQHF. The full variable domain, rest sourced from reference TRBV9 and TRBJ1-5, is DSGVTQTPKHLITATGQRVTLRCSPRSGDLSVYWYQQSLDQGLQFLIQYYNGEERAKGNILERFSAQQFPDLHSELNLSSLELGDSALYFCASSVDSGGSQPQHFGDGTRLSIL.

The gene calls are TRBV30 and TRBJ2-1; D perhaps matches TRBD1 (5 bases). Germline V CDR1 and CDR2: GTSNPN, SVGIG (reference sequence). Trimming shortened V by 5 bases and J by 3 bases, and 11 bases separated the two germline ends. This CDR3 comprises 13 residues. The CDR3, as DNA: TGTGCCTGGGTTCGACAGAACTACAATGAGCAGTTCTTC. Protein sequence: CAWVRQNYNEQFF.

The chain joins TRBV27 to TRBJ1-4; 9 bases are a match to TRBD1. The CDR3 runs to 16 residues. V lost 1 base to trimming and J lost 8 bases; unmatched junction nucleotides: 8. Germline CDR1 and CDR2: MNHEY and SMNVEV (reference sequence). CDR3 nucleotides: TGTGCCAGCAGTTTATGGGGACAGGGAGGGTTAGAAAAACTGTTTTTT. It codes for CASSLWGQGGLEKLFF.

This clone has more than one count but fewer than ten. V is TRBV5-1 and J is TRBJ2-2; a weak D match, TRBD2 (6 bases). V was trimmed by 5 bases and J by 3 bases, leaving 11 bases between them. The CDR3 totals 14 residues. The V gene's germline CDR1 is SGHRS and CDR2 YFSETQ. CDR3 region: CASRAGLYTGELFF. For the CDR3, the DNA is TGCGCCAGCAGGGCAGGACTATACACCGGGGAGCTGTTTTTT.

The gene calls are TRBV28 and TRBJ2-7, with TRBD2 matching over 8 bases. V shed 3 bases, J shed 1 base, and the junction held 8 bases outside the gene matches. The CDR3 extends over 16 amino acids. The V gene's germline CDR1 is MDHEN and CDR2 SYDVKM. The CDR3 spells CASSFYLSGSSYEQYF. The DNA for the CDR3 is TGTGCCAGCAGTTTCTATCTCAGCGGGAGTTCCTACGAGCAGTACTTC.

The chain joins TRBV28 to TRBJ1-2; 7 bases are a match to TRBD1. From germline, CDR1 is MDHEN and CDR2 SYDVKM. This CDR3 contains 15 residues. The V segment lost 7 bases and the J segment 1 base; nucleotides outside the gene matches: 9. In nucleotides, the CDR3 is TGTGCCAGCAAACAGGGGACGGCGTTTAACTATGGCTACACCTTC. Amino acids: CASKQGTAFNYGYTF.

The CDR3 sequence: CASSLAGRVARSYNEQFF. In nucleotides, the CDR3 is TGCGCCAGCAGCTTGGCCGGGCGGGTAGCCCGTTCCTACAATGAGCAGTTCTTC. The chain is built from TRBV5-1 and TRBJ2-1; a weak D match, TRBD2 (5 bases). This CDR3 is built from 18 residues. V dropped 0 bases and J dropped 1 base, with 17 bases sitting between them. Germline V gene data show CDR1 as SGHRS and CDR2 as YFSETQ.

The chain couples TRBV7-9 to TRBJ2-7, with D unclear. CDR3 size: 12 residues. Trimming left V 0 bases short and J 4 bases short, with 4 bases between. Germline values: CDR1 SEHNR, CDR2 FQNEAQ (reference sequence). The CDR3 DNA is TGTGCCAGCAGCTTAGCGCGATACGAGCAGTACTTC. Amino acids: CASSLARYEQYF.

CDR3 DNA: TGCAGCGTCGCCACTGAAGACTCGGGGACCCAGTACTTC. Translation gives CSVATEDSGTQYF. The V and J genes are TRBV29-1 and TRBJ2-5; D not certain. V dropped 6 bases and J dropped 7 bases, with 18 bases sitting between them. The CDR3 loop spans 13 amino acids. CDR1 and CDR2 (germline): SQVTM, ANQGSEA.

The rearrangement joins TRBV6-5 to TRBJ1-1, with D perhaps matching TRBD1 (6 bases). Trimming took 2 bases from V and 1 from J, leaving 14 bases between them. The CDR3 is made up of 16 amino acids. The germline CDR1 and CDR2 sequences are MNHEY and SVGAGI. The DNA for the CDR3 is TGTGCCAGCAGTTACGACTCAACAGGGACGAACACTGAAGCTTTCTTT. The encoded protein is CASSYDSTGTNTEAFF.

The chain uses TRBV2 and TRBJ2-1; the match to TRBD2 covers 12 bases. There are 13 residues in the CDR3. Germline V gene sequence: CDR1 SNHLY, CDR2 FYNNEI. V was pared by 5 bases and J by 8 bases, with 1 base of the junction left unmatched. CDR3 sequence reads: CASSLAGGDEQFF. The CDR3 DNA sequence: TGTGCCAGCAGTCTAGCGGGGGGGGATGAGCAGTTCTTC.